The 2 T cell receptor beta chains below all came from one sample that was sequenced in a study of blood T cell repertoires in COVID-19. Sequenced by immunoSEQ multiplex PCR; TCRdb stores in-frame clones only, minus some. The sample contains over 65,000 clones, around 80% of which appear only once. The sequenced material came from peripheral blood. The source of these receptors is a human donor in a cohort sampled during active COVID-19.

The chain couples TRBV20-1 to TRBJ2-1; a weak D match, TRBD2 (5 bases). The CDR3 sequence is 15 residues long. Trimming took 3 bases from V and 2 from J, leaving 14 bases between them. From germline, CDR1 is DFQATT and CDR2 SNEGSKA (reference sequence). For the CDR3, the DNA is TGCAGTGCTAGTAAGGACTTCTCCGCCTACAATGAGCAGTTCTTC. Translated, it gives CSASKDFSAYNEQFF.

This clone was counted a few times. The rearrangement uses TRBV2 and TRBJ1-2, with 11 bases fitting TRBD1. Trimming at V came to 6 bases and at J to 5 bases, leaving 5 bases not matched to a gene. The germline gives CDR1 SNHLY, CDR2 FYNNEI. The CDR3 is 14 residues long. CDR3 protein: CASRDRGLVYGYTF. The CDR3 nucleotides are TGTGCCAGCAGGGACAGGGGGCTGGTTTATGGCTACACCTTC.